A selection of T cell receptor beta chains follows, all from one sample in a study of T-cell reconstitution after alpha-beta-depleted transplantation in children. Using its own MiXCR run on the PCR reads, TCRdb lists one record per CDR3 protein. Seen here are some 140,000 distinct CDR3 sequences, roughly 9% observed once, and the top ten hold less than 25%. The sample here was PBMCs, mostly from graft donor cells, taken 180 days after TCRalphabeta/CD19-depleted stem cell transplant. The receptors stem from a girl under three years old who had a stem cell transplant for combined immunodeficiency, so the T cells may come from the graft donor. Both conserved end residues are part of each CDR3. The order of the fields is J gene, D gene, V gene, clone size, CDR3 DNA, CDR3 protein. The D gene is left open where the match is weak. Only some rows state a clone size, as once, few, many or a class for expanded clones.

j_call: TRBJ2-4
d_call: .
v_call: TRBV11-2
clone_size: few
cdr3_nt: TGTGCCAGCAGCTTAATTACGAGGCAGGGAAAAGCCAAAAACATTCAGTACTTC
cdr3_aa: CASSLITRQGKAKNIQYF

j_call: TRBJ1-4
d_call: .
v_call: TRBV4-3
clone_size: .
cdr3_nt: TGCGCCAGCAGCCCGCGTAGGGGCCCAAATCAGGAAAAACTGTTTTTT
cdr3_aa: CASSPRRGPNQEKLFF

j_call: TRBJ2-1
d_call: TRBD2
v_call: TRBV29-1
clone_size: many
cdr3_nt: TGCAGCGGAGGTCGACTAGCGGACAATGAGCAGTTCTTC
cdr3_aa: CSGGRLADNEQFF

j_call: TRBJ2-7
d_call: TRBD2
v_call: TRBV6-2/TRBV6-3
clone_size: few
cdr3_nt: TGTGCCAGCAATGGACTAGCGGGGGGTACCTACGAGCAGTACTTC
cdr3_aa: CASNGLAGGTYEQYF

j_call: TRBJ1-2
d_call: .
v_call: TRBV5-5
clone_size: .
cdr3_nt: TGTGCCAGCAGCTTGGGGGGTAAAGGCTATGGCTACACCTTC
cdr3_aa: CASSLGGKGYGYTF

j_call: TRBJ2-5
d_call: .
v_call: TRBV10-3
clone_size: many
cdr3_nt: TGTGCCCTCAGATCAGCGTTCCAAGAGACCCAGTACTTC
cdr3_aa: CALRSAFQETQYF

j_call: TRBJ2-7
d_call: .
v_call: TRBV29-1
clone_size: .
cdr3_nt: TGCAGCGTCCGGGAAAAAGAGCAGTACTTC
cdr3_aa: CSVREKEQYF

j_call: TRBJ2-7
d_call: TRBD1
v_call: TRBV7-2
clone_size: few
cdr3_nt: TGTGCCAGCAGCCTCCGTCGACAGGGATACCACGAGCAGTACTTC
cdr3_aa: CASSLRRQGYHEQYF

j_call: TRBJ1-2
d_call: .
v_call: TRBV2
clone_size: few
cdr3_nt: TGTGCCAGCAGTCACGGGACGCTCTATGGCTACACCTTC
cdr3_aa: CASSHGTLYGYTF

j_call: TRBJ2-5
d_call: TRBD2
v_call: TRBV7-9
clone_size: .
cdr3_nt: TGTGCCAGCAGCCAGGGACTCGGGAGGAGAGAGACCCAGTACTTC
cdr3_aa: CASSQGLGRRETQYF

j_call: TRBJ2-3
d_call: TRBD1
v_call: TRBV20-1
clone_size: .
cdr3_nt: TGCAGCACAGGGGGGACAGGGCCAGATACGCAGTATTTT
cdr3_aa: CSTGGTGPDTQYF

j_call: TRBJ2-3
d_call: TRBD2
v_call: TRBV20-1
clone_size: .
cdr3_nt: TGCAGTGCTAGCCATCGGGGGGGGGCTGGAGATACGCAGTATTTT
cdr3_aa: CSASHRGGAGDTQYF

j_call: TRBJ2-1
d_call: .
v_call: TRBV10-3
clone_size: .
cdr3_nt: TGTGCCATCGGAGGGGGTTCCCTTTTTTGGTTTCTCGATGAGCAGTTCTTC
cdr3_aa: CAIGGGSLFWFLDEQFF

j_call: TRBJ2-2
d_call: TRBD1
v_call: TRBV2
clone_size: few
cdr3_nt: TGTGCCAGCAGGCCGGGACAGGGATTCGGGGAGCTGTTTTTT
cdr3_aa: CASRPGQGFGELFF

j_call: TRBJ2-5
d_call: TRBD1
v_call: TRBV5-6
clone_size: .
cdr3_nt: TGTGCCAGCGGCCCCGGGACAGGGGTGGAGACCCAGTACTTC
cdr3_aa: CASGPGTGVETQYF

j_call: TRBJ2-3
d_call: .
v_call: TRBV7-9
clone_size: .
cdr3_nt: TGTGCCAGCAGCTTAGCGCTAAGCGGCCCCACAGATACGCAGTATTTT
cdr3_aa: CASSLALSGPTDTQYF

j_call: TRBJ1-4
d_call: .
v_call: TRBV6-7
clone_size: few
cdr3_nt: TGTGCCAGCAGTCATGGACCAACCTCAGGCACTAATGAAAAACTGTTTTTT
cdr3_aa: CASSHGPTSGTNEKLFF

j_call: TRBJ2-7
d_call: .
v_call: TRBV29-1
clone_size: few
cdr3_nt: TGCAGCGTTGGTTGGGGAGGCGAGCAGTACTTC
cdr3_aa: CSVGWGGEQYF